The clone carrying this T cell receptor beta chain was counted at least ten times. The antigen remains undetermined. The entry originates in a study of breast tumors, draining lymph nodes, adjacent tissues. TCRdb independently ran MiXCR on the multiplex PCR reads; one entry per CDR3 protein. The data contain about 63,000 distinct CDR3 sequences, less than 60% of them seen just once; the ten biggest clones take up around a fifth. Study-wide findings and caveats: Most tumor T cells seemingly derive from lymph node, then expand in tumor. The lymph node origin of tumor T cells was framed as consistent with a hypothesis, not demonstrated. Luminal-like breast cancer showed significantly higher tumor–nontumor repertoire similarity than basal-like.

The CDR3 is 13 residues long. CDR1 LNHDA and CDR2 SQIVND come from the germline V gene (reference sequence). V was trimmed by 3 bases and J by 4 bases, leaving 9 bases between them. The origin of this receptor is a female donor with breast cancer. Some clones in this sample may be carry-over from other donors' samples. The chain recombines TRBV19 with TRBJ1-2, with a possible D match to TRBD1 (6 bases). Sequencing was done on a sample of breast tumor tissue. The CDR3 is CASSMGAVYGYTF. CDR3 sequence (DNA): TGTGCCAGTAGTATGGGGGCAGTCTATGGCTACACCTTC.